This TCR beta chain originates from a study of blood T cell repertoires in COVID-19. Study-level background: Collection of acute and convalescent COVID-19 samples took place in the United States, Italy and Spain.

Cohort placement rested on clinical history that participants reported themselves. Recovery among Cohort 3 donors was established by two negative PCRs, clearance, or symptom resolution. As handled by the study authors: Reference gene primer amplification gave nucleated cell count estimates. Profiling relied on immunoSEQ multiplex PCR, and the TCRdb table lists in-frame clones only, not all of them. That table is the source of V, J and clone size, and D and trimming were worked out from the DNA. The sample carries more than 300,000 clones, 85% to 90% recorded once. Germline assignment: CDR1 LNHDA and CDR2 SQIVND (reference sequence). The CDR3 has 14 amino acids. With 5 bases removed from V and 4 bases from J, the gap between germline ends came to 12 bases.

The chain employs TRBV19 and TRBJ2-1, with D perhaps TRBD1 (6 bases). The specimen sequenced was PBMCs or T cells enriched from blood (not recorded which). This receptor was obtained from a man in his thirties or forties who had recovered from COVID-19. CDR3 residues: CASSSRDIYNEQFF. The CDR3 region has the DNA TGTGCCAGTAGTTCCCGGGACATTTACAATGAGCAGTTCTTC.